This entry lists 4 T cell receptor beta chains sequenced from one sample in a study of T-cell memory formation after mild COVID-19. One entry per CDR3 protein results from TCRdb running MiXCR on the 5' RACE reads. The repertoire includes 550,000 to 650,000 distinct CDR3 sequences, roughly 17% of them detected once, and just over 8% sits in the top ten. The sample consisted of PBMCs or a T cell subset sorted from them (not recorded which). The receptors shown here come from an adult woman who had mild COVID-19 (a few samples of this study predate the infection). Cell type and time point are not known.

This clonotype appeared many times. J is TRBJ2-5 and V is TRBV24-1; 10 bases line up with TRBD1. Trimming removed 4 bases from V and 1 base from J; junction bases left unmatched: 5. The CDR3 loop spans 16 amino acids. Germline lookup yields CDR1 KGHDR and CDR2 SFDVKD. CDR3: CATSEPGTGVQETQYF. The DNA for the CDR3 is TGTGCCACCAGTGAGCCCGGGACAGGGGTCCAAGAGACCCAGTACTTC.

The sample holds a few counts of this clonotype. The gene calls are TRBV7-2 and TRBJ2-2, with 7 bases identical to TRBD2. The CDR3 is made up of 14 amino acids. The germline gives CDR1 SGHTA, CDR2 FQGNSA. Trimming took 9 bases from V and 1 from J; bases not matched to a gene: 5. The CDR3 region is CARGGVGNTGELFF. The CDR3 DNA reads as TGTGCCAGGGGAGGGGTCGGGAACACCGGGGAGCTGTTTTTT.

This clonotype has only a few counts. The chain recombines TRBV7-9 with TRBJ2-7, with 12 positions matching TRBD2. Germline lookup yields CDR1 SEHNR and CDR2 FQNEAQ (reference sequence). This CDR3 region has 15 residues. V shed 5 bases, J shed 9 bases, and the junction held 11 bases outside the gene matches. The CDR3 DNA follows: TGTGCCAGCAGCCGAAACCCGACTAGCGGGAGTGGGCAGTACTTC. Translating gives CASSRNPTSGSGQYF.

This chain joins TRBV24-1 and TRBJ2-7, with 8 positions matching TRBD1. The CDR3 sequence is 13 residues long. Germline V gene sequence: CDR1 KGHDR, CDR2 SFDVKD. V lost 4 bases, J lost 6 bases, and 4 bases stayed unmatched. DNA of the CDR3: TGTGCCACCAGTGACCTGGACAGGGCCGAGCAGTACTTC. This codes for CATSDLDRAEQYF.